The clone carrying this T cell receptor (beta chain) was seen only a few times. The data derive from a study of OX40 agonist ivuxolimab in advanced cancers. Using immunoSEQ multiplex PCR, the repertoire was profiled, and TCRdb retains in-frame clones only, with some absent. The sample includes about 70,000 clones, around nine tenths seen only once; the top ten take 2.5% to 3%. This receptor was taken from an adult with an advanced solid tumor such as melanoma, head and neck, liver or kidney cancer. The starting material was CD4+ or CD8+ T cells sorted from blood, obtained in a trial of the OX40 agonist ivuxolimab.

CDR3 sequence: CASRSGQLNEKLFF. CDR3 DNA: TGTGCCAGCAGGTCGGGCCAGCTTAATGAAAAACTGTTTTTT. The rearrangement uses TRBV2 and TRBJ1-4; no firm D call. This CDR3 spans 14 amino acids. Trimming left V 6 bases short and J 4 bases short, with 12 bases between. In germline, CDR1 is SNHLY, CDR2 FYNNEI.